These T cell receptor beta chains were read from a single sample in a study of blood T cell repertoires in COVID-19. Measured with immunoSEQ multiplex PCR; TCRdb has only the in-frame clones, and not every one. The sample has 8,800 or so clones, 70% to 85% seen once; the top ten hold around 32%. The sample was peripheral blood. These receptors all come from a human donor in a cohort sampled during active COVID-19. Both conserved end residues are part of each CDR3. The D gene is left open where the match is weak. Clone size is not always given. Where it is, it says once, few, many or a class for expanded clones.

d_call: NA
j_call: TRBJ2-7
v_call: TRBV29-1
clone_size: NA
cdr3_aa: CSVEGRVGYEQYF
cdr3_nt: TGCAGCGTTGAAGGCAGGGTCGGTTACGAGCAGTACTTC

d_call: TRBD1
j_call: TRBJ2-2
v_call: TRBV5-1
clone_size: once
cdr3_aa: CASSRTGVTGELFF
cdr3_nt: TGCGCCAGCAGCCGGACAGGGGTCACCGGGGAGCTGTTTTTT

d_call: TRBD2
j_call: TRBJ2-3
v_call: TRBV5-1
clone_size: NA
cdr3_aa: CASSARLAGDTDTQYF
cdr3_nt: TGCGCCAGCAGCGCCAGACTAGCGGGAGACACAGATACGCAGTATTTT

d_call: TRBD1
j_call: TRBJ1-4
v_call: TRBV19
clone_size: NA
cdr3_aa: CASSRFPGQGFLEEKLFF
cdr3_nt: TGTGCCAGTAGTAGATTCCCGGGACAGGGGTTTCTAGAGGAAAAACTGTTTTTT

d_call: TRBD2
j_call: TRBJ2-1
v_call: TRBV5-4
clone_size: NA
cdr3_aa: CASSLVGASGNEQFF
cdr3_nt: TGTGCCAGCAGCTTGGTAGGGGCTAGCGGGAATGAGCAGTTCTTC

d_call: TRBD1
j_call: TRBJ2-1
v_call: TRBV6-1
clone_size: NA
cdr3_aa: CVSSEYGQGSYNEQFF
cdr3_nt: TGTGTCAGCAGTGAATATGGACAGGGCAGCTACAATGAGCAGTTCTTC

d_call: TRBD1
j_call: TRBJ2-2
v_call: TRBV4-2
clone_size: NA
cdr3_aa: CASSKDTSTGVTGELFF
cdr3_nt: TGTGCCAGCAGCAAAGATACAAGCACAGGGGTAACCGGGGAGCTGTTTTTT

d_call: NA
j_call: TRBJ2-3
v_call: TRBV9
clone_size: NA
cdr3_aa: CASSVLPSSTDTQYF
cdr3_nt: TGTGCCAGCAGCGTCCTTCCTTCTAGCACAGATACGCAGTATTTT

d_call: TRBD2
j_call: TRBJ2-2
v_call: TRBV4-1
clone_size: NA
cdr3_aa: CASSQDTSGSSGELFF
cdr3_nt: TGCGCCAGCAGCCAAGATACTAGCGGGAGTTCGGGGGAGCTGTTTTTT

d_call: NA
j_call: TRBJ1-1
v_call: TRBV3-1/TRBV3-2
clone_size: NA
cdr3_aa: CASSPSGKMNTEAFF
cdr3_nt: TGTGCCAGCAGCCCTTCCGGGAAAATGAACACTGAAGCTTTCTTT

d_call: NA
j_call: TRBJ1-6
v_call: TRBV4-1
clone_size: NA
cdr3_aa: CASSQGLQVTNSPLHF
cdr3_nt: TGCGCCAGCAGCCAAGGCCTACAGGTTACTAATTCACCCCTCCACTTT

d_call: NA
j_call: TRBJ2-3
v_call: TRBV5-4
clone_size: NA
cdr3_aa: CASRSGIGDRTDTQYF
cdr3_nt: TGTGCCAGCAGATCCGGCATAGGAGACCGCACAGATACGCAGTATTTT

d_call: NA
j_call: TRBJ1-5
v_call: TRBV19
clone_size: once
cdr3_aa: CASSIEGALYLSNQPQHF
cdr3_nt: TGTGCCAGTAGTATAGAAGGGGCACTCTACCTTAGCAATCAGCCCCAGCATTTT

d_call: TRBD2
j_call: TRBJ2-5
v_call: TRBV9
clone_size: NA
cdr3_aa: CASSETPQRGAQETQYF
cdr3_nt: TGTGCCAGCAGCGAGACCCCCCAGCGGGGGGCTCAAGAGACCCAGTACTTC

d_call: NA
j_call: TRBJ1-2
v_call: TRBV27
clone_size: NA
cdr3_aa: CASSLRGNYGYTF
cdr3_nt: TGTGCCAGCAGTTTACGGGGTAACTATGGCTACACCTTC

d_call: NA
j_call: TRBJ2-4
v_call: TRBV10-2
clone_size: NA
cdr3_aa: CASSEPDRLAKNIQYF
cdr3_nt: TGCGCCAGCAGTGAGCCGGACAGACTAGCCAAAAACATTCAGTACTTC